This T cell receptor beta chain is drawn from a study of blood T cell repertoires in COVID-19. Study details: Italy, Spain and the United States were the sources of the convalescent and acute COVID-19 samples.

The authors' processing: Amplification from reference gene primers served as the basis for estimated nucleated cell counts. The method was immunoSEQ multiplex PCR; TCRdb's version includes in-frame clones alone and lacks a portion of them. V and J calls plus clone size are reproduced from that table; the DNA served to infer D and trimming. The repertoire holds approximately 120,000 clones, with about four fifths as singletons. The material sequenced was peripheral blood. The clonotype originates from a human donor in a cohort sampled during active COVID-19.

CDR3 protein: CASSSPGSGAGTETQYF. The CDR3 DNA sequence: TGTGCCAGCAGCTCCCCGGGGAGCGGGGCGGGTACAGAGACCCAGTACTTC. This sequence joins TRBV5-4 and TRBJ2-5; 7 bases fit TRBD2. From germline, CDR1 is SGHNT and CDR2 YYREEE (reference sequence). This CDR3 has 17 amino acids. V dropped 3 bases and J dropped 4; count of bases not matched to a gene: 15.